This T cell receptor beta chain derives from a study of blood T cell repertoires in COVID-19. At the level of the study: The origin of the acute and convalescent COVID-19 samples was the United States, Italy and Spain. PBMCs, B-cell-depleted T cells, or T cells were the source of the cDNA or gDNA that made up the material.

Per the original methods: Estimated nucleated cell counts came from reference gene primer amplification. The table came from immunoSEQ multiplex PCR; TCRdb's copy has only in-frame clones and leaves some out. The DNA gave D and trimming, while V, J and clone size come from that table. In the table there are about 74,000 clones, more than 75% of which are singletons. Germline values: CDR1 SGHDT, CDR2 YYEEEE. The CDR3 runs 17 residues. Losses at the gene ends were 1 base for V and 4 bases for J; bases not matched to a gene: 7. Sequencing was performed on peripheral blood. This receptor was identified in a human donor in a cohort sampled during active COVID-19. The J gene is TRBJ1-4, the V gene TRBV5-6; TRBD1 aligns across 10 bases. This CDR3 reads CASSLTTGGAVNEKLFF. CDR3 nucleotides: TGTGCCAGCAGCTTGACGACAGGGGGCGCCGTTAATGAAAAACTGTTTTTT. The variable domain in full, completed from reference TRBV5-6 and TRBJ1-4, reads DAGVTQSPTHLIKTRGQQVTLRCSPKSGHDTVSWYQQALGQGPQFIFQYYEEEERQRGNFPDRFSGHQFPNYSSELNVNALLLGDSALYLCASSLTTGGAVNEKLFFGSGTQLSVL.